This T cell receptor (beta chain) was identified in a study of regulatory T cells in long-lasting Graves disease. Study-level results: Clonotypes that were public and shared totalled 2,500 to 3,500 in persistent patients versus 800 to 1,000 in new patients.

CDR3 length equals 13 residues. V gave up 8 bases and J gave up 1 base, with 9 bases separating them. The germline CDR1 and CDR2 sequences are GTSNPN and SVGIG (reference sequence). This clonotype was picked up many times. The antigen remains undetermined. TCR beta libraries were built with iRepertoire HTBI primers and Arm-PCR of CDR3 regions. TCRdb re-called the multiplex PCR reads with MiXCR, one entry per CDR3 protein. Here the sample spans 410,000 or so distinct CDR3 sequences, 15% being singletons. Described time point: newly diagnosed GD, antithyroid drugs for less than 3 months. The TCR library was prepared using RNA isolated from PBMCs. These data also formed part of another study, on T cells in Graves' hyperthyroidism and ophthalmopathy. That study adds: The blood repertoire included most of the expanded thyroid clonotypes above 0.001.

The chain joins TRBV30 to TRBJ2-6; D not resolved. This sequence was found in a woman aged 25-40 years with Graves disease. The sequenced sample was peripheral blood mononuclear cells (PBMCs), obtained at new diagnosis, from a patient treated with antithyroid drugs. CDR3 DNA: TGTGCCACCCAGCCATCTGGGGCCAACGTCCTGACTTTC. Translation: CATQPSGANVLTF.